This paragraph reports one T cell receptor beta chain. CDR1 and CDR2 from the germline V gene are SGHNT and YYREEE (reference sequence). The CDR3 loop spans 13 amino acids. V lost 4 bases and J lost 5, with 12 bases in between. Treatment denoted: some 19 received Ad26.COV2.S at low or high dose, single or two shots; 5 received placebo; per-sample allocation not given. Collection of samples fell on day 63 after the first vaccine or placebo injection. This table comes from immunoSEQ multiplex PCR, and its TCRdb copy is limited to in-frame clones, with some not included. The data contain fewer than 400,000 clones, around 84% of them singletons. These data belong to a study of Ad26.COV2.S vaccination and SARS-CoV-2 variants.

The material was peripheral blood, obtained in a trial of Ad26.COV2.S vaccine versus placebo. This chain uses TRBV5-4 with TRBJ1-1; no reliable D call. The TCR originated in a person aged 18-60 years who received the Ad26.COV2.S COVID-19 vaccine or a placebo. The CDR3 sequence is CASSPKQRTEAFF. Written as DNA, the CDR3 is TGTGCCAGCAGCCCTAAACAGAGGACTGAAGCTTTCTTT.